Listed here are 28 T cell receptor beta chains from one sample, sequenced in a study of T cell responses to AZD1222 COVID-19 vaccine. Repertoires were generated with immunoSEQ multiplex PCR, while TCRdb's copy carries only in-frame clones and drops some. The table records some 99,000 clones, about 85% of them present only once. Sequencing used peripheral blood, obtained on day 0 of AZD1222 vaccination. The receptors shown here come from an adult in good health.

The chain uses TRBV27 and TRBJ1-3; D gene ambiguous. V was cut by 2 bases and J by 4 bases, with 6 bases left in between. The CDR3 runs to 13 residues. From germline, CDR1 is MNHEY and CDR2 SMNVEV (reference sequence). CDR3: CASSLRWGNTIYF. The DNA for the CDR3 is TGTGCCAGCAGTTTACGGTGGGGAAACACCATATATTTT.

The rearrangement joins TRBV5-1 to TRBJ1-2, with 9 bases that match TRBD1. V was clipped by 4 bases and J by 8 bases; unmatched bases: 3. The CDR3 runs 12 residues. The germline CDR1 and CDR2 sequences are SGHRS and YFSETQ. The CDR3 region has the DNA TGCGCCAGCAGCCTACAGGGGGCAGGCTACACCTTC. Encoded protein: CASSLQGAGYTF.

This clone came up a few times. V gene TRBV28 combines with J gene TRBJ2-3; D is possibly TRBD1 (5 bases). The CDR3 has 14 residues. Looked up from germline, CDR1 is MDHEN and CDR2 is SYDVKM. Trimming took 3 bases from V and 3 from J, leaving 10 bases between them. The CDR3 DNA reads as TGTGCCAGCAGTTTCCTTCAGGGTACAGATACGCAGTATTTT. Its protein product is CASSFLQGTDTQYF.

The CDR3 loop reads CASSQLDTQYF. Here the CDR3 DNA reads TGTGCCAGCAGTCAATTAGATACGCAGTATTTT. The rearrangement uses TRBV27 and TRBJ2-3; no clear D gene. This CDR3 has 11 residues. The germline V gene encodes CDR1 MNHEY and CDR2 SMNVEV (reference sequence). The germline V and J ends were trimmed by 5 bases and 5 bases, with 5 bases remaining between them.

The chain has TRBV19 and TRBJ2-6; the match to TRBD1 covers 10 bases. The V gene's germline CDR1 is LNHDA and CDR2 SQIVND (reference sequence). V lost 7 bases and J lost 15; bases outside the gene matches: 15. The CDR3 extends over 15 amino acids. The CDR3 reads CASIKGPGQGRNLTF. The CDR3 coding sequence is TGTGCCAGTATTAAAGGCCCGGGACAGGGGAGGAACCTGACTTTC.

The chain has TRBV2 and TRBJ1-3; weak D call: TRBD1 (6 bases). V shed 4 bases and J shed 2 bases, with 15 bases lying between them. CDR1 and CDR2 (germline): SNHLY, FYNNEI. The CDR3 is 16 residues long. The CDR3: CASSVAGARTGNTIYF. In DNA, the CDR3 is TGTGCCAGCAGTGTCGCAGGGGCTCGTACTGGAAACACCATATATTTT.

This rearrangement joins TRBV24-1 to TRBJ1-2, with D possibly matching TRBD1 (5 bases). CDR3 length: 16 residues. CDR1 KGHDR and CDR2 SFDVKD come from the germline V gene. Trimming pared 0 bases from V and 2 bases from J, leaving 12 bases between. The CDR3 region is CATSDLGQGGNYGYTF. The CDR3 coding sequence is TGTGCCACCAGTGATTTGGGGCAGGGAGGAAACTATGGCTACACCTTC.

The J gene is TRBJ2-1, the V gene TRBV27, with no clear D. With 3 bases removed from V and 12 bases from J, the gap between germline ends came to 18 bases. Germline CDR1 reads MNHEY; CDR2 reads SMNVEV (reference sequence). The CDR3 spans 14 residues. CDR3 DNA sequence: TGTGCCAGCAGTTTCCAATCGACCAGTGGGCGGCAGTTCTTC. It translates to CASSFQSTSGRQFF.

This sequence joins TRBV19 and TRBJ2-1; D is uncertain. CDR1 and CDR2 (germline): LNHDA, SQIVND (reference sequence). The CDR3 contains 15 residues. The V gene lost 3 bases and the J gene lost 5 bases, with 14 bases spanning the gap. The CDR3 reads CASSIWGHGHNEQFF. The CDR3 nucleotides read TGTGCCAGTAGTATCTGGGGTCACGGGCACAATGAGCAGTTCTTC.

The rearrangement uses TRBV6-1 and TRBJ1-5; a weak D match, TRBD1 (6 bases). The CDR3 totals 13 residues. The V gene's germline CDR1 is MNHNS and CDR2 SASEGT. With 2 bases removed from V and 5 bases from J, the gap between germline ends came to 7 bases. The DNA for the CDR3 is TGTGCCAGCAGTGAACACAGGGATCAGCCCCAGCATTTT. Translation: CASSEHRDQPQHF.

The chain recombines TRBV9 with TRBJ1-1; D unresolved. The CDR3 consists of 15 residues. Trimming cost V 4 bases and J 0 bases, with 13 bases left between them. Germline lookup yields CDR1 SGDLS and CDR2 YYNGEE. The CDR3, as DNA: TGTGCCAGCAGCACCTTGACGGTAATGAACACTGAAGCTTTCTTT. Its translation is CASSTLTVMNTEAFF.

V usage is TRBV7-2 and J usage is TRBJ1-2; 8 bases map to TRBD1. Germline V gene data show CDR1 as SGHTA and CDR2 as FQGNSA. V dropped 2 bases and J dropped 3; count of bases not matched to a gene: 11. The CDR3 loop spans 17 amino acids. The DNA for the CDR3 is TGTGCCAGCAGCTTAAACTACCCTGGACAGGGAGACTATGGCTACACCTTC. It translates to CASSLNYPGQGDYGYTF.

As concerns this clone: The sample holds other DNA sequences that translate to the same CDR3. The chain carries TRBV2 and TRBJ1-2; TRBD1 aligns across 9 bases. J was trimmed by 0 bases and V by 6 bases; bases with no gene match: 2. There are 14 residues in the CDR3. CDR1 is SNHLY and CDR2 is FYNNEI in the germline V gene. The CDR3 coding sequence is TGTGCCAGCAGCGGACAGGGGACTAACTATGGCTACACCTTC. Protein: CASSGQGTNYGYTF.

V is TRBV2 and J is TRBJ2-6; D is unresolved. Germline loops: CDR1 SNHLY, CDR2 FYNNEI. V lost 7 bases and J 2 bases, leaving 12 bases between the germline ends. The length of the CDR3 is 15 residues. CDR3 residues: CASTFQGAGANVLTF. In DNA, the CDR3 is TGTGCCAGCACCTTCCAAGGAGCTGGGGCCAACGTCCTGACTTTC.

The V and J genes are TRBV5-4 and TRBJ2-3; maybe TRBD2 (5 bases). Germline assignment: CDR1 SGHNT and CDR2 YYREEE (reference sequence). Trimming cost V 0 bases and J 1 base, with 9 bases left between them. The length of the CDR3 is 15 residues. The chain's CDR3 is CASSLDNGGTDTQYF. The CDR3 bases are TGTGCCAGCAGCTTGGACAACGGGGGCACAGATACGCAGTATTTT.

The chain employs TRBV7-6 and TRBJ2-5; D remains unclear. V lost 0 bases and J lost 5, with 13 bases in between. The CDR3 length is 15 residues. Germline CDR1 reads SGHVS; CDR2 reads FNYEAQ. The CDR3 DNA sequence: TGTGCCAGCAGCTTAGCCCCCAAGGATACGGAGACCCAGTACTTC. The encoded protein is CASSLAPKDTETQYF.

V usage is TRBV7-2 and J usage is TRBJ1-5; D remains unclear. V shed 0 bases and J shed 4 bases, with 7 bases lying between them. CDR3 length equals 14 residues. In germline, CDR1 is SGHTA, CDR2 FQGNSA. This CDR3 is CASSLAFLNQPQHF. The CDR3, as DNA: TGTGCCAGCAGCTTAGCATTCTTAAATCAGCCCCAGCATTTT.

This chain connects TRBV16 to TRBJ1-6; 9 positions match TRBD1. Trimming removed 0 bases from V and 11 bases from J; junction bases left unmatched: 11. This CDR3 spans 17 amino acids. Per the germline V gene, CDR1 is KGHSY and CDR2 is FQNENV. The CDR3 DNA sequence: TGTGCCAGCAGCCAATCGGGCACAGGGGGCAAGCGGGCACCCCTCCACTTT. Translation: CASSQSGTGGKRAPLHF.

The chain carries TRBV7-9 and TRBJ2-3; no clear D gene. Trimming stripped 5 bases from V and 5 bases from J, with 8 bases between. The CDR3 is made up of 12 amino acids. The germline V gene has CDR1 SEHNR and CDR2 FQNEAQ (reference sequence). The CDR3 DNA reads TGTGCCAGCAGCGTAACTGTAGATACGCAGTATTTT. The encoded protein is CASSVTVDTQYF.

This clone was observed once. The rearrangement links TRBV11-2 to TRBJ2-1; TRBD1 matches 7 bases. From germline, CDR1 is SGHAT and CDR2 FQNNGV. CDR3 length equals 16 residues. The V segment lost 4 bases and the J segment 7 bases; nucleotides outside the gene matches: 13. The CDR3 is CASSSFGQEVWNEQFF. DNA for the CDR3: TGTGCCAGCAGCTCCTTTGGACAGGAGGTATGGAATGAGCAGTTCTTC.

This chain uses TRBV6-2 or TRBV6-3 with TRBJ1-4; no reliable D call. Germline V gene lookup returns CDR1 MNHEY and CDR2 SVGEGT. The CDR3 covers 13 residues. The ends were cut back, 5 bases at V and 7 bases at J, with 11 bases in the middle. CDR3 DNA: TGTGCCAGCAGTCCCGATGGTGGTGAAAAACTGTTTTTT. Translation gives CASSPDGGEKLFF.

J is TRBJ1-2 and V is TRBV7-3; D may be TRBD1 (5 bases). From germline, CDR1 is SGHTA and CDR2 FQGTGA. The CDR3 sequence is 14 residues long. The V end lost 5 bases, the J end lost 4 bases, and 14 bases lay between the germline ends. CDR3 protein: CASSPGGVSYGYTF. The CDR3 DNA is TGTGCCAGCAGCCCCGGGGGGGTTAGCTATGGCTACACCTTC. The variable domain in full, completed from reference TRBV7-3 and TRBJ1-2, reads GAGVSQTPSNKVTEKGKYVELRCDPISGHTALYWYRQSLGQGPEFLIYFQGTGAADDSGLPNDRFFAVRPEGSVSTLKIQRTERGDSAVYLCASSPGGVSYGYTFGSGTRLTVV.

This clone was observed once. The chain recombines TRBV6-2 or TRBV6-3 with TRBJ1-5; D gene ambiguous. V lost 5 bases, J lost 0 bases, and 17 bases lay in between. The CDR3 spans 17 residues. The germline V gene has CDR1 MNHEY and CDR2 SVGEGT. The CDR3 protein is CASSASLSFYSNQPQHF. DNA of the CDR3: TGTGCCAGCAGTGCGTCTCTCAGTTTTTATAGCAATCAGCCCCAGCATTTT.

The CDR3 DNA reads TGCGCCAGCCGCACAGGGGGCCGGTCCGGGGAGCTGTTTTTT. It specifies CASRTGGRSGELFF. The chain recombines TRBV5-1 with TRBJ2-2, with TRBD1 matching over 9 bases. V gave up 7 bases and J gave up 6 bases; unmatched junction bases: 7. CDR1 is SGHRS, CDR2 YFSETQ, per germline. The CDR3 has 14 residues.

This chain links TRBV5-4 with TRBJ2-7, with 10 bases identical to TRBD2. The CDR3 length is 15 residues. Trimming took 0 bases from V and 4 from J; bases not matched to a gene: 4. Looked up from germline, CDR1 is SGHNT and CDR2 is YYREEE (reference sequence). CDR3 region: CASSLGTSGAYEQYF. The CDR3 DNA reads TGTGCCAGCAGCTTGGGGACTAGCGGTGCGTACGAGCAGTACTTC.

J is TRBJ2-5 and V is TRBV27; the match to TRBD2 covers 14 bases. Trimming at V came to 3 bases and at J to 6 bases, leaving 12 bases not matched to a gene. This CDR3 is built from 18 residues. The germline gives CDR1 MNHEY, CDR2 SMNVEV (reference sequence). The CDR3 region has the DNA TGTGCCAGCAGTTTTCTAAGGACTAGCGGGGGGTCCCCCAAGACCCAGTACTTC. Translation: CASSFLRTSGGSPKTQYF.

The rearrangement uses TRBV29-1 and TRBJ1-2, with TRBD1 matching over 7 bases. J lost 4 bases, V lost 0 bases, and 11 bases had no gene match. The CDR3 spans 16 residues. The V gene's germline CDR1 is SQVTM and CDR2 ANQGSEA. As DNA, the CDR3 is TGCAGCGTTGAAGATCGGAGGGGGCGAGGGGCCTATGGCTACACCTTC. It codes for CSVEDRRGRGAYGYTF.

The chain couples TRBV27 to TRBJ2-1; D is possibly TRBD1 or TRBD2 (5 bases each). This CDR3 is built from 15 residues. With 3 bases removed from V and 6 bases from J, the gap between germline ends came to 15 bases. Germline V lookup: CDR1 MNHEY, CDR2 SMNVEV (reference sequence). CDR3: CASSFRDLVVNEQFF. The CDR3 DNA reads TGTGCCAGCAGTTTCCGGGACCTGGTGGTCAATGAGCAGTTCTTC.